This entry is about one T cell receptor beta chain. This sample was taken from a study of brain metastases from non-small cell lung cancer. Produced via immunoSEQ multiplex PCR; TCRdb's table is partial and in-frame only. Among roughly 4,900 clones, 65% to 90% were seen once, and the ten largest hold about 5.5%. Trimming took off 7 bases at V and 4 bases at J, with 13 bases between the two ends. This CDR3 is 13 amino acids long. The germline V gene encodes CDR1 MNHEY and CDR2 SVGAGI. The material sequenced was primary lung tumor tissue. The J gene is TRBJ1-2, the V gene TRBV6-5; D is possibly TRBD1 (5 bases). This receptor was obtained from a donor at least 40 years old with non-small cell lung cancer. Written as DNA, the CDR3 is TGTGCCAGCACCACCGCCAGGGTCTATGGCTACACCTTC. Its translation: CASTTARVYGYTF.